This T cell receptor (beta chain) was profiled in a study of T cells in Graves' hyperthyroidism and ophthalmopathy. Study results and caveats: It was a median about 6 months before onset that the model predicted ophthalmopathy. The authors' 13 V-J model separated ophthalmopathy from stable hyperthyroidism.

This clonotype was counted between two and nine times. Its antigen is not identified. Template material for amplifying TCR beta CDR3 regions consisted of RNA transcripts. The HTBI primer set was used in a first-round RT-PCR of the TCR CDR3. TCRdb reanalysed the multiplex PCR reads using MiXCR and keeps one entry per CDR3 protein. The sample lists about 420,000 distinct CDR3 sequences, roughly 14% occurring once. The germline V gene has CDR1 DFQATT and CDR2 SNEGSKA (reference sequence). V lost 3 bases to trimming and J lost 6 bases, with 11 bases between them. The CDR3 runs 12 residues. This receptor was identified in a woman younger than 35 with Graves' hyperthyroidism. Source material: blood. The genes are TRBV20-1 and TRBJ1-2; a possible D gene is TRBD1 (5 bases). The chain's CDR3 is CSARYAGDGYTF. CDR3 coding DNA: TGCAGTGCTAGGTATGCGGGGGATGGCTACACCTTC.